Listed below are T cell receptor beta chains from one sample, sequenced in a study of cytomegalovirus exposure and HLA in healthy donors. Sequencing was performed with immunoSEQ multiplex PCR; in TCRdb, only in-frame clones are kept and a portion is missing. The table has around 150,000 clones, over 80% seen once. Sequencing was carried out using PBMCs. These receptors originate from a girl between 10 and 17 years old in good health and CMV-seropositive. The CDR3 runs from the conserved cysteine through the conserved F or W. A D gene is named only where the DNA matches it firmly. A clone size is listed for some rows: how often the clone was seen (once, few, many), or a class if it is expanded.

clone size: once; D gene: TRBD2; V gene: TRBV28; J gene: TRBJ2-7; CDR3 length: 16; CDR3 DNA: TGTGCCAGCAGCCTTTGGGGACTAGCGGGGAGGAACGAGCAGTACTTC; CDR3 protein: CASSLWGLAGRNEQYF
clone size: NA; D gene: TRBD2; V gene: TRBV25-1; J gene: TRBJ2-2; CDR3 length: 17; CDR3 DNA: TGTGCCAGCAGTCCCTTACTAGCGGGGGGTTACACCGGGGAGCTGTTTTTT; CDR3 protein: CASSPLLAGGYTGELFF
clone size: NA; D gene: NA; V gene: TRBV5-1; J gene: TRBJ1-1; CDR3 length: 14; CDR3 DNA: TGCGCCAGCAGCTTAGCAGGGACTGGGGCTGAAGCTTTCTTT; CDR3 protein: CASSLAGTGAEAFF
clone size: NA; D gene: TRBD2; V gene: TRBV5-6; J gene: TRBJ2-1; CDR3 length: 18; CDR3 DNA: TGTGCCAGCAGCCCCGCACCTGGGACTAGCGCCCGGGGGAATGAGCAGTTCTTC; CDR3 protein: CASSPAPGTSARGNEQFF
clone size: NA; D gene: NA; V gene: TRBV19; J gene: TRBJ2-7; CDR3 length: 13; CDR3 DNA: TGTGCCAGTAGTATAGGCCCCTACTACGAGCAGTACTTC; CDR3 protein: CASSIGPYYEQYF
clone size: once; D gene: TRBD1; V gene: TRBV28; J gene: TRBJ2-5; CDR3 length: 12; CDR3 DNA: TGTGCCACTCAGGGGGACCAAGAGACCCAGTACTTC; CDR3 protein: CATQGDQETQYF
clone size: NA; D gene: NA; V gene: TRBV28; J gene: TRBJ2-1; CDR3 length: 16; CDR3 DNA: TGTGCCAGCAGGCTCACGACAGGGAGGACCTACAATGAGCAGTTCTTC; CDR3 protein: CASRLTTGRTYNEQFF
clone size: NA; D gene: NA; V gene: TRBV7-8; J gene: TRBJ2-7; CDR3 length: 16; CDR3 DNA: TGTGCCAGCAGCTTTAGACTCCCGATTCGAGGCTACGAGCAGTACTTC; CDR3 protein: CASSFRLPIRGYEQYF
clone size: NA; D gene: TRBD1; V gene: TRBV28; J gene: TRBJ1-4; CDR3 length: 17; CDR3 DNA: TGTGCCAGCAGTTCTCCGGGACAGGGGCTATCTAATGAAAAACTGTTTTTT; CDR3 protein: CASSSPGQGLSNEKLFF
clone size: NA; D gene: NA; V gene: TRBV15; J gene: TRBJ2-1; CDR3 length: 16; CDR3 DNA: TGTGCCACCAGCACCCTCGGCCAGAGTCGGGGATGGAAGCAGTTCTTC; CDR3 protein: CATSTLGQSRGWKQFF
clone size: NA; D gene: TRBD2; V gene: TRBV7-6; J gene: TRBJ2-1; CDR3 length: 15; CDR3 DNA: TGTGCCAGCAGCTTAGCTGGACTAGCGGGGGGCGAGCAGTTCTTC; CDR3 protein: CASSLAGLAGGEQFF
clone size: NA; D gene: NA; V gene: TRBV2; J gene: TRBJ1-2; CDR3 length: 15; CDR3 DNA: TGTGCCAGCAGTTACATTTTTTTACAGGGAGCTGGCTACACCTTC; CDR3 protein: CASSYIFLQGAGYTF
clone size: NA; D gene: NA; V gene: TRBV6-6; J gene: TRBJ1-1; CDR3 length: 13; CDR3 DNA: TGTGCCAGCACTGACAGACCGAACACTGAAGCTTTCTTT; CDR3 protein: CASTDRPNTEAFF
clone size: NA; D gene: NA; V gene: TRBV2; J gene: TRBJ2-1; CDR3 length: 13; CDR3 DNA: TGTGCCAGCAGGGCTAGCGCATACAATGAGCAGTTCTTC; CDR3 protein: CASRASAYNEQFF
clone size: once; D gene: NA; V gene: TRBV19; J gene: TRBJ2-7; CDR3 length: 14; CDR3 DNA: TGTGCCAGTAGTATCCGGGGCACTAGCTACGAGCAGTATTTC; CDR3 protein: CASSIRGTSYEQYF
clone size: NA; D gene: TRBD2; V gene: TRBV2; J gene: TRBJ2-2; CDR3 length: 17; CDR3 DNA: TGTGCCAGCAGGGGGGTTGGGACTAGCGGAAACACCGGGGAGCTGTTTTTT; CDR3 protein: CASRGVGTSGNTGELFF
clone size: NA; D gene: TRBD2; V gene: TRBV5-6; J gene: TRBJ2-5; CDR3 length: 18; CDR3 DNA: TGTGCCAGCAGCTCCTCGGGGACTAGCGGGGGGGCAGGGGAGACCCAGTACTTC; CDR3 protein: CASSSSGTSGGAGETQYF
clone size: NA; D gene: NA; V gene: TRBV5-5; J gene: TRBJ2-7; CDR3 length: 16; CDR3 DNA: TGTGCCAGCAGTGCACCGGGACATTTGCCCCGCTACGAGCAGTACTTC; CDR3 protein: CASSAPGHLPRYEQYF
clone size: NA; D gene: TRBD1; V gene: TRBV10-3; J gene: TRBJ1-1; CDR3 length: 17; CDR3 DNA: TGTGCCATCAGTGAGTCGTGGACAGGGGGTGTGAACACTGAAGCTTTCTTT; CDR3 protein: CAISESWTGGVNTEAFF
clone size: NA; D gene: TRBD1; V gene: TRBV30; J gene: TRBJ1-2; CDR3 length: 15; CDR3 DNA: TGTGCCTCCCGAACTCCGGGACAGGGGGCTAGGGGCTACACCTTC; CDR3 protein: CASRTPGQGARGYTF
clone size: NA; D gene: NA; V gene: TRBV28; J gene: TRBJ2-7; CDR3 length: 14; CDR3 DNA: TGTGCCAGCAGTTCAGTCTCGTCAACCTACGAGCAGTACTTC; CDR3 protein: CASSSVSSTYEQYF
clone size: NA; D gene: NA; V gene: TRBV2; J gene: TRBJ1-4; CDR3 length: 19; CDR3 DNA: TGTGCCAGCAGTGAAGTAGAAACGGGGGTGGGGGTCACTAATGAAAAACTGTTTTTT; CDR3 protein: CASSEVETGVGVTNEKLFF
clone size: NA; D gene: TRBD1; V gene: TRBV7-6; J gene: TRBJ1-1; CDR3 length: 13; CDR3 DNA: TGTGCCAGCAAAGGACAGGGGGGCACTGAAGCTTTCTTT; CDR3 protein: CASKGQGGTEAFF
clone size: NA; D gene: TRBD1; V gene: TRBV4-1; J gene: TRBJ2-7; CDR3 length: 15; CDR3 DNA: TGCGCCAGCAGCCAAGTGGGCAGCAGGGGGCGCGAGCAGTACTTC; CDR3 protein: CASSQVGSRGREQYF
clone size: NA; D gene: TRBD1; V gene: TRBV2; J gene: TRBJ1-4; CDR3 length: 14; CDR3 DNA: TGTGCCAGCAGTCCGGGACAGTGGAATGAAAAACTGTTTTTT; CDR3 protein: CASSPGQWNEKLFF
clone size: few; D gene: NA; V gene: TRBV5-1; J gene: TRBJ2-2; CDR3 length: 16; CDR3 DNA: TGCGCCAGCAGCTTGGCCCCGACAGCGAACACCGGGGAGCTGTTTTTT; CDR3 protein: CASSLAPTANTGELFF
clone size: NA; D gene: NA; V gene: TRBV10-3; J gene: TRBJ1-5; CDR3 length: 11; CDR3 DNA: TGTGCCATCAGTGACGGTGAGCCCCAGCATTTT; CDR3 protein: CAISDGEPQHF
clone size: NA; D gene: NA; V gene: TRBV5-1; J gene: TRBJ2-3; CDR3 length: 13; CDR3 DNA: TGCGCCAGCAGCTTGTTTCAAGAGGATACGCAGTATTTT; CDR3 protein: CASSLFQEDTQYF
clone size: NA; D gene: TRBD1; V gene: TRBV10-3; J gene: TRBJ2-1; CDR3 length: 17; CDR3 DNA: TGTGCCATCAGTTCCCCTTCACTCCGGGACAGGGGTAATGAGCAGTTCTTC; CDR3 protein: CAISSPSLRDRGNEQFF
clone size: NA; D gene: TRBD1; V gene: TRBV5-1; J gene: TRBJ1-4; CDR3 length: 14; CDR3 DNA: TGCGCCAGCAGCCAGGGGGAGAGGGGTGAAAAACTGTTTTTT; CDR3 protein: CASSQGERGEKLFF
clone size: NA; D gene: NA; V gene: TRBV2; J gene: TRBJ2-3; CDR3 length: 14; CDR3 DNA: TGTGCCAGCAGTGATGAGAGCGGGTCAGATACGCAGTATTTT; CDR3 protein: CASSDESGSDTQYF
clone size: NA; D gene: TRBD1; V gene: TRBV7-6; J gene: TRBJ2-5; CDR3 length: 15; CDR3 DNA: TGTGCCAGCAGCTCCTATACAGGGGCCCAAGAGACCCAGTACTTC; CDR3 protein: CASSSYTGAQETQYF
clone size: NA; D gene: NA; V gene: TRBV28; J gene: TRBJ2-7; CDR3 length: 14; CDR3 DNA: TGTGCCAGCAGTTCAGCAGGGGGGTCCTACGAGCAGTACTTC; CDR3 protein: CASSSAGGSYEQYF
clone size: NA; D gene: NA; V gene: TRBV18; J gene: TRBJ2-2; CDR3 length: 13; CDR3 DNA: TGTGCCAGCTCACCCGTGAACACCGGGGAGCTGTTTTTT; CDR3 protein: CASSPVNTGELFF
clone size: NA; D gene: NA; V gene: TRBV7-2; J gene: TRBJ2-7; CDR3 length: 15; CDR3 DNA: TGTGCCAGCAGCTTCAATACAGGGATGTCCTACGAGCAGTACTTC; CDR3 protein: CASSFNTGMSYEQYF
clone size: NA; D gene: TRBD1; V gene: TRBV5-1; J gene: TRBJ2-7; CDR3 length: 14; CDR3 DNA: TGCGCCAGCGGCTGGGACAGGGGGCGCGCCGAGCAGTACTTC; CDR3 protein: CASGWDRGRAEQYF
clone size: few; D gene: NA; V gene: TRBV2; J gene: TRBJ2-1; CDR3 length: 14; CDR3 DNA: TGTGCCAGCAGCCGACAGAGCTCCTACAATGAGCAGTTCTTC; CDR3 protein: CASSRQSSYNEQFF
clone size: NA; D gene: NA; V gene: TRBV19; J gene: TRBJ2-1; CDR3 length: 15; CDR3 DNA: TGTGCCAGTAGTGGACTTAGCGGCCCCTACAATGAGCAGTTCTTC; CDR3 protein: CASSGLSGPYNEQFF
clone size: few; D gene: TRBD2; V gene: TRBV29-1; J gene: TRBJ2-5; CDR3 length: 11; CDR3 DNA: TGCAGCGGCCGGGGGGAAGAGACCCAGTACTTC; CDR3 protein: CSGRGEETQYF
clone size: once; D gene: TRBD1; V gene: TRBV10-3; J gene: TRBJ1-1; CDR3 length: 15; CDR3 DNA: TGTGCCATCATACCTACAGGGGGTAGGCGGACTGAAGCTTTCTTT; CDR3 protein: CAIIPTGGRRTEAFF
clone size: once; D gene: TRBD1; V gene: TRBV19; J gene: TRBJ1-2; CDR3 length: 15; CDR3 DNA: TGTGCCAGTAGTACCGGGACAGGGAGAAGCTATGGCTACACCTTC; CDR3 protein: CASSTGTGRSYGYTF
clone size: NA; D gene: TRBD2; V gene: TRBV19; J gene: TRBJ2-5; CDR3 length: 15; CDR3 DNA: TGTGCCAGTAGGGGATTGGCTAGCGGGCAAGAGACCCAGTACTTC; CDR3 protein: CASRGLASGQETQYF
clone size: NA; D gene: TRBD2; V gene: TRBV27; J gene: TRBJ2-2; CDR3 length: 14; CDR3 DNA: TGTGCCAGCAGTTTGGGGGGAGGGACCGGGGAGCTGTTTTTT; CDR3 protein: CASSLGGGTGELFF
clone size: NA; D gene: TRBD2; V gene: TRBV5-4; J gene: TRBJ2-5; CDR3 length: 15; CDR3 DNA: TGTGCCAGCAGCTTGGGACTAGCGGGGGAAGAGACCCAGTACTTC; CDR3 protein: CASSLGLAGEETQYF
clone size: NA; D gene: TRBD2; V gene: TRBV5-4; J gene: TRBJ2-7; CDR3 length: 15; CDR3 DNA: TGTGCCAGCAACTGGGGTGGAGCGGGAGAGAACGAGCAGTACTTC; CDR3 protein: CASNWGGAGENEQYF
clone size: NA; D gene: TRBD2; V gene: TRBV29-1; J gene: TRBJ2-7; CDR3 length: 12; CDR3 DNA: TGCAGCGCTTATCGGGGGGATGGCGAGCAGTACTTC; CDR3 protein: CSAYRGDGEQYF
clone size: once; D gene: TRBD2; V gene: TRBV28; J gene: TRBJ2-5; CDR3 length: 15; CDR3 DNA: TGTGCCAGCAGTTTGATTAGCGGGGGGTCAGAGACCCAGTACTTC; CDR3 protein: CASSLISGGSETQYF
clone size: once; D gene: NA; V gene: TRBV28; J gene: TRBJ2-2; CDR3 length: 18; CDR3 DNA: TGTGCCAGCAGTTTAGTAGGGGGGGCCGCGAGAAACACCGGGGAGCTGCTTTTT; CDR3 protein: CASSLVGGAARNTGELLF
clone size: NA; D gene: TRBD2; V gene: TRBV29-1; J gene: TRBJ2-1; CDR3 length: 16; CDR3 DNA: TGCAGCGTTGAAGGGATCAGGCTAGCGGTTTACAATGAGCAGTTCTTC; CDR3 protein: CSVEGIRLAVYNEQFF
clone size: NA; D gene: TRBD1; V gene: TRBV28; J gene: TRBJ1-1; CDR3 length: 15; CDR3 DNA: TGTGCCAGCAGTTTATGGGGACAGGGGGGGACTGAAGCTTTCTTT; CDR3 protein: CASSLWGQGGTEAFF
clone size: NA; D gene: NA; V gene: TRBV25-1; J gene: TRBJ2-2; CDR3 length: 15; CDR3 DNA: TGTGCCAGCAGCGCCCCAACCCAGGGTTCCGGGGAGCTGTTTTTT; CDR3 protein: CASSAPTQGSGELFF
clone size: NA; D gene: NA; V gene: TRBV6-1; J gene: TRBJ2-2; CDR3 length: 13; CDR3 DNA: TGTGCGGCGAACAGGGCAGAAACCGGGGAGCTGTTTTTT; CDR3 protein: CAANRAETGELFF
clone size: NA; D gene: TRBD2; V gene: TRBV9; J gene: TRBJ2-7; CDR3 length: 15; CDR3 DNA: TGTGCCAGCAGCGTAGCTGTCGGGAGGTACTACGAGCAGTACTTC; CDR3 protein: CASSVAVGRYYEQYF
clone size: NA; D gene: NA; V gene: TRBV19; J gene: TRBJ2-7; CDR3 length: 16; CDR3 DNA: TGTGCCAGTAGTGTGACTTGGCAGTCGAGTTCCTACGAGCAGTACTTC; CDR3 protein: CASSVTWQSSSYEQYF
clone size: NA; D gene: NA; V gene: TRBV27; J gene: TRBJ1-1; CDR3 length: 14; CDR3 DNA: TGTGCCAGCAGTTTCCTAGGAGTGGACACTGAAGCTTTCTTT; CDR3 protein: CASSFLGVDTEAFF